The T cell receptor beta chain under discussion was sequenced for a study of shared clonotypes between healthy human individuals. There are 14 residues in the CDR3. CDR1 is GTSNPN, CDR2 SVGIG, per germline (reference sequence). V dropped 1 base and J dropped 4 bases, with 12 bases sitting between them. Assay used: immunoSEQ multiplex PCR; TCRdb lists only in-frame clones, some missing. The table has some 2.3 million clones, 90% to 95% seen once; the top ten hold under 0.45%. The receptor was derived from a man younger than 35 in good health. Some clones in this sample may be carry-over from other donors' samples. The chain has TRBV30 and TRBJ2-3; perhaps TRBD2 as D (6 bases). Sequenced input: naive CD4+ T cells from PBMCs. The subset: CD45RA+ positively selected. Here the CDR3 reads CAWSALRRADTQYF. In nucleotides, the CDR3 is TGTGCCTGGAGTGCCCTCCGGAGGGCAGATACGCAGTATTTT. The whole variable domain, filled in from reference TRBV30 and TRBJ2-3, reads SQTIHQWPATLVQPVGSPLSLECTVEGTSNPNLYWYRQAAGRGLQLLFYSVGIGQISSEVPQNLSASRPQDRQFILSSKKLLLSDSGFYLCAWSALRRADTQYFGPGTRLTVL.